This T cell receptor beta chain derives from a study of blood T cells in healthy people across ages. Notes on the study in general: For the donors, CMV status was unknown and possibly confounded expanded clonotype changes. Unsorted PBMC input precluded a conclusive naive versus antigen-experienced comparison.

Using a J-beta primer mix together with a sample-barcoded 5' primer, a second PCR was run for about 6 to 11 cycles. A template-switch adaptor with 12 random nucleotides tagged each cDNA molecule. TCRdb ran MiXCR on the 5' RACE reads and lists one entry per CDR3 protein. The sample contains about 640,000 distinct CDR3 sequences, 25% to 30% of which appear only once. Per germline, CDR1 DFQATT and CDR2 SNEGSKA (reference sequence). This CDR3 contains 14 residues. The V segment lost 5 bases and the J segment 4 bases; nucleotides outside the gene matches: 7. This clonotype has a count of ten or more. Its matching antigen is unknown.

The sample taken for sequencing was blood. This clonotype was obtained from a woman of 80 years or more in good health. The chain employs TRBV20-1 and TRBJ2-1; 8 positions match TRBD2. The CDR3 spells CSAASGGPYNEQFF. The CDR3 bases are TGCAGTGCTGCAAGCGGGGGCCCATACAATGAGCAGTTCTTC.